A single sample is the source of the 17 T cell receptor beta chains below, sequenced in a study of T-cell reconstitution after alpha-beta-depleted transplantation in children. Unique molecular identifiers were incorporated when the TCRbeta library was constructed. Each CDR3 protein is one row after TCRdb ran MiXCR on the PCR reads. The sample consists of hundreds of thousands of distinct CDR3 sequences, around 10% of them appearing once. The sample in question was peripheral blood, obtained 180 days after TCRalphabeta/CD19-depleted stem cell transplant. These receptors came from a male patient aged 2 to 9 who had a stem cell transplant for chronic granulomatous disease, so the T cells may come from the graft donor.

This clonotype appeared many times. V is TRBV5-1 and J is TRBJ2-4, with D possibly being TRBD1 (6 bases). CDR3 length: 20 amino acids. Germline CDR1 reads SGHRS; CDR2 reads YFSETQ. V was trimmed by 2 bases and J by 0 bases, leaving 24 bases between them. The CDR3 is CASSLSPQGQSFLAKNIQYF. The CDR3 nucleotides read TGCGCCAGCAGCTTATCACCACAGGGCCAAAGTTTTCTAGCCAAAAACATTCAGTACTTC.

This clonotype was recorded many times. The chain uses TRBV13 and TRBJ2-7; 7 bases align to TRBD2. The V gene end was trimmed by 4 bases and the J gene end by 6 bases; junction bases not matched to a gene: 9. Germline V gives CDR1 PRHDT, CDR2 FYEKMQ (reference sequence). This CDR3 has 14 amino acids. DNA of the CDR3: TGTGCCAGCAGCTCCGGATTGCGCGGGGGCGAGCAGTACTTC. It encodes CASSSGLRGGEQYF.

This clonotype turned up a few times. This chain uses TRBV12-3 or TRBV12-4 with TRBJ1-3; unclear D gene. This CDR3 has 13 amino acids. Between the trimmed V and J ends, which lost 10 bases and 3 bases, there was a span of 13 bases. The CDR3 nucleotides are TGTGCCACCTTGCGACCTAATGGAAACACCATATATTTT. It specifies CATLRPNGNTIYF.

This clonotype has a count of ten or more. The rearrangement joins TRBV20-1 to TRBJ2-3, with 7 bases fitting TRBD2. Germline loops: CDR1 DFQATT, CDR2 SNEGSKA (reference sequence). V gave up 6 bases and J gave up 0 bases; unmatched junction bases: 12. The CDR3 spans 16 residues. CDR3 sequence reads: CSAPVGGSVSTDTQYF. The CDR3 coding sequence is TGCAGTGCCCCTGTGGGCGGGAGCGTGAGCACAGATACGCAGTATTTT.

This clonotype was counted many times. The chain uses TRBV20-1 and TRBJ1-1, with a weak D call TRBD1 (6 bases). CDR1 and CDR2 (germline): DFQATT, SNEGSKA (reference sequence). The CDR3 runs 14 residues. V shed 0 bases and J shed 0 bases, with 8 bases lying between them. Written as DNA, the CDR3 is TGCAGTGCTAGAGATGACAGGTTGAACACTGAAGCTTTCTTT. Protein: CSARDDRLNTEAFF.

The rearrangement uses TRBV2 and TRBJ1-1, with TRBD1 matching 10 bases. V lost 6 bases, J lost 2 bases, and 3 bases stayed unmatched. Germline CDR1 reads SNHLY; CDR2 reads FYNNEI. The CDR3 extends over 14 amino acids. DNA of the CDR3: TGTGCCAGCAGCCGGGACAGGGGTAACACTGAAGCTTTCTTT. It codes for CASSRDRGNTEAFF.

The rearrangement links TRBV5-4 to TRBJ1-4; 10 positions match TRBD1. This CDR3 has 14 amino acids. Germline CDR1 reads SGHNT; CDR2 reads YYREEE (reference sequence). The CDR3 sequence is CATGRDRGNEKLFF. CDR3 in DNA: TGTGCAACCGGCCGGGACAGGGGTAATGAAAAACTGTTTTTT.

The CDR3 nucleotides read TGTGCCAGTAGTATAGCCCCCACTAGCGGGAGGCCCCCTAAGCAGTTCTTC. Amino acids: CASSIAPTSGRPPKQFF. The V and J genes are TRBV19 and TRBJ2-1; 12 positions agree with TRBD2. Per the germline V gene, CDR1 is LNHDA and CDR2 is SQIVND (reference sequence). The CDR3 consists of 17 residues. The ends lost 1 base at V and 11 bases at J; junction bases unmatched: 12.

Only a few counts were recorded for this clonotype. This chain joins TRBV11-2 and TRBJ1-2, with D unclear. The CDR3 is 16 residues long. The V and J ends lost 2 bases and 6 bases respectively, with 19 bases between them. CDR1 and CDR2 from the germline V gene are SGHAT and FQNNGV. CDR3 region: CASSLLEGPLPNGYTF. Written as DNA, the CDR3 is TGTGCCAGCAGCTTACTGGAAGGGCCTCTACCTAATGGCTACACCTTC.

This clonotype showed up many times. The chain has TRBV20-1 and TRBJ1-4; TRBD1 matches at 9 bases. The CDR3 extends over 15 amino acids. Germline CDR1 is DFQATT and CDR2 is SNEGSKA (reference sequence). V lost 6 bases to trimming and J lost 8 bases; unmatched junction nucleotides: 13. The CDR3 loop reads CSASTGGTQKEKLFF. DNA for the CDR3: TGCAGTGCGTCGACAGGGGGAACCCAAAAGGAAAAACTGTTTTTT.

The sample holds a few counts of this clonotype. The CDR3 nucleotides are TGTGCCATTTCCCGGGCCTTTAATGAAAAACTGTTTTTT. Translated: CAISRAFNEKLFF. This chain joins TRBV15 and TRBJ1-4; no reliable D call. The CDR3 runs to 13 residues. Germline V gene sequence: CDR1 LNHNV, CDR2 YYDKDF (reference sequence). The V end lost 10 bases, the J end lost 4 bases, and 13 bases lay between the germline ends. The entire variable domain, with the rest obtained from reference TRBV15 and TRBJ1-4, is as follows: DAMVIQNPRYQVTQFGKPVTLSCSQTLNHNVMYWYQQKSSQAPKLLFHYYDKDFNNEADTPDNFQSRRPNTSFCFLDIRSPGLGDTAMYLCAISRAFNEKLFFGSGTQLSVL.

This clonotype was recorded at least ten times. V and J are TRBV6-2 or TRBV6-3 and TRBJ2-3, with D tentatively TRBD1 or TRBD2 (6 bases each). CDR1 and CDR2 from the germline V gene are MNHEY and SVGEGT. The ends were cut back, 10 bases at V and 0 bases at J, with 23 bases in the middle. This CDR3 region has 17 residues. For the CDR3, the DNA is TGTGCCACGCCTCCCCCGGGGGCCCTCGCTAGCACAGATACGCAGTATTTT. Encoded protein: CATPPPGALASTDTQYF.

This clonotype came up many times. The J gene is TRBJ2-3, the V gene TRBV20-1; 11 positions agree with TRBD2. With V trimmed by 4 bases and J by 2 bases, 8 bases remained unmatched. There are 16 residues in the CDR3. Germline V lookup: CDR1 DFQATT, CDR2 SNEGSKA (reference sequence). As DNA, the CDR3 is TGCAGTGCTATCTCCGGGACTAGCGGCTTCACAGATACGCAGTATTTT. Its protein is CSAISGTSGFTDTQYF.

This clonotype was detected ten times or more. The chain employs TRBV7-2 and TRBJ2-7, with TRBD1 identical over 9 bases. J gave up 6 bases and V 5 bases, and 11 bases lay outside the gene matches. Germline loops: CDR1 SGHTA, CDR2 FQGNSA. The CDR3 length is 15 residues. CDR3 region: CASSRIMTGGGEQYF. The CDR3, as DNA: TGTGCCAGCAGCAGGATAATGACAGGGGGGGGCGAGCAGTACTTC.

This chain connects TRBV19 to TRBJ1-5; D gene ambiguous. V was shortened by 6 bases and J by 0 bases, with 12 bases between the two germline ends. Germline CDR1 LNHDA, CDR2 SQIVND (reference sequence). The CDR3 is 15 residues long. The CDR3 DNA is TGTGCCAGTAGGAACAGCCAGTATAGCAATCAGCCCCAGCATTTT. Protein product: CASRNSQYSNQPQHF.

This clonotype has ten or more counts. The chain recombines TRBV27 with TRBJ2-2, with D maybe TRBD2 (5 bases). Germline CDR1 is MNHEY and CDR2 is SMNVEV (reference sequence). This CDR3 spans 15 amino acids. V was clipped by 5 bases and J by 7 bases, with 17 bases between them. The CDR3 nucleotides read TGTGCCAGCAGTCCTTTTCTAGCCGGGGACGGGGAGCTGTTTTTT. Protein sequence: CASSPFLAGDGELFF.

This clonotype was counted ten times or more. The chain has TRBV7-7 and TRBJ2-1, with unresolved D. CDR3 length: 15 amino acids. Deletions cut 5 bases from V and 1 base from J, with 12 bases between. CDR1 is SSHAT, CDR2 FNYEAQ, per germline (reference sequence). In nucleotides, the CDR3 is TGTGCCAGCAGCCCTACGACCCTTTCCTACAATGAGCAGTTCTTC. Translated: CASSPTTLSYNEQFF. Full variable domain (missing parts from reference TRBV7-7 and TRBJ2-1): GAGVSQSPRYKVTKRGQDVTLRCDPISSHATLYWYQQALGQGPEFLTYFNYEAQPDKSGLPSDRFSAERPEGSISTLTIQRTEQRDSAMYRCASSPTTLSYNEQFFGPGTRLTVL.